Following are 16 T cell receptor beta chains from one sample sequenced in a study of neurological immune-mediated disorders. TCRdb passed the 5' RACE reads through MiXCR, listing each CDR3 protein once. The sample has approximately 60,000 distinct CDR3 sequences, more than 4% seen once. Material for sequencing was PBMCs. These receptors came from a man in his fifties or sixties with multiple sclerosis.

This clonotype was recorded once. V and J are TRBV6-5 and TRBJ1-1; 9 nucleotides agree with TRBD1. This CDR3 region has 16 residues. The ends lost 4 bases at V and 4 bases at J; junction bases unmatched: 10. Germline V CDR1 and CDR2: MNHEY, SVGAGI. The CDR3 spells CASSSTGGSFFTEAFF. The CDR3 bases are TGTGCCAGCAGTTCAACAGGGGGCTCTTTTTTCACTGAAGCTTTCTTT.

The sample holds a few counts of this clonotype. The chain has TRBV15 and TRBJ1-4; TRBD1 might be the D (6 bases). The CDR3 is 17 amino acids. Germline V gives CDR1 LNHNV, CDR2 YYDKDF (reference sequence). V lost 0 bases, J lost 4 bases, and 15 bases lay in between. CDR3 DNA sequence: TGTGCCACCAGCAGAGATGGGGCCGGGGGCCGTAATGAAAAACTGTTTTTT. Protein: CATSRDGAGGRNEKLFF.

This clonotype came up many times. The rearrangement joins TRBV5-1 to TRBJ1-1; D may be TRBD1 (6 bases). Germline lookup yields CDR1 SGHRS and CDR2 YFSETQ. This CDR3 is built from 15 residues. Trimming left V 3 bases short and J 0 bases short, with 12 bases between. The CDR3 here is CASSWGTSLNTEAFF. As DNA, the CDR3 is TGCGCCAGCAGCTGGGGGACAAGTTTGAACACTGAAGCTTTCTTT.

V gene TRBV20-1 combines with J gene TRBJ2-6; D possibly corresponds to TRBD1 (5 bases). The germline V and J ends were trimmed by 7 bases and 0 bases, with 7 bases remaining between them. The CDR3 spans 13 residues. The germline V gene has CDR1 DFQATT and CDR2 SNEGSKA (reference sequence). For the CDR3, the DNA is TGCAGTGTAGGGGACTCTGGGGCCAACGTCCTGACTTTC. It specifies CSVGDSGANVLTF.

At least ten counts were recorded for this clonotype. V is TRBV5-1 and J is TRBJ1-2, with D tentatively TRBD1 (5 bases). Germline V gene lookup returns CDR1 SGHRS and CDR2 YFSETQ. Trimming cost V 4 bases and J 4 bases, with 14 bases left between them. CDR3 length: 14 amino acids. The CDR3 coding sequence is TGCGCCAGCAGCCTGGGACGTCACAGCTATGGCTACACCTTC. Its translation: CASSLGRHSYGYTF.

At least ten counts were recorded for this clonotype. The rearrangement uses TRBV5-1 and TRBJ2-7; D is unclear. The CDR3 is 13 amino acids. From germline, CDR1 is SGHRS and CDR2 YFSETQ. V lost 0 bases and J 3 bases, leaving 7 bases between the germline ends. CDR3 residues: CASSLAEFYEQYF. The CDR3 nucleotides read TGCGCCAGCAGCTTGGCCGAGTTCTACGAGCAGTACTTC.

This clonotype came up many times. The chain uses TRBV20-1 and TRBJ2-1; 8 bases are a match to TRBD2. The CDR3 contains 15 residues. Germline CDR1 is DFQATT and CDR2 is SNEGSKA (reference sequence). After removal of 5 bases from V and 4 bases from J, the junction contained 10 bases not matched to a gene. The CDR3 here is CSAASRLARYNEQFF. CDR3 DNA sequence: TGCAGTGCTGCCTCCCGACTAGCGCGGTACAATGAGCAGTTCTTC.

In this sample, this clonotype turned up many times. The rearrangement uses TRBV5-1 and TRBJ2-3, with a weak D call TRBD2 (6 bases). V was shortened by 1 base and J by 5 bases, with 14 bases between the two germline ends. The CDR3 totals 15 residues. Germline CDR1 is SGHRS and CDR2 is YFSETQ. This chain's CDR3 is CASSLLAGKGDTQYF. The CDR3 nucleotides are TGCGCCAGCAGCTTGCTCGCGGGAAAGGGAGATACGCAGTATTTT.

This clonotype has at least ten counts. The chain uses TRBV4-2 and TRBJ2-5; the match to TRBD2 covers 8 bases. V was clipped by 0 bases and J by 5 bases; unmatched bases: 8. CDR3 length: 16 residues. The V gene's germline CDR1 is LGHNA and CDR2 YNFKEQ. DNA of the CDR3: TGTGCCAGCAGCCAAGAAGGAGCGGGGGAACCGGAGACCCAGTACTTC. Amino acids: CASSQEGAGEPETQYF.

The sample holds many counts of this clonotype. V gene TRBV20-1 combines with J gene TRBJ2-1; no clear D. CDR3 size: 13 residues. The germline V and J ends were trimmed by 1 base and 8 bases, with 12 bases remaining between them. Looked up from germline, CDR1 is DFQATT and CDR2 is SNEGSKA (reference sequence). The CDR3 DNA follows: TGCAGTGCTAGAGGTAGCTTTGGCCATGAGCAGTTCTTC. It yields the protein CSARGSFGHEQFF.

In this sample, this clonotype turned up many times. The chain is built from TRBV10-3 and TRBJ2-5; TRBD2 matches 9 bases. The CDR3 covers 13 residues. Germline values: CDR1 ENHRY, CDR2 SYGVKD. Trimming at V came to 2 bases and at J to 5 bases, leaving 0 bases not matched to a gene. CDR3 amino acids: CAISEGLAETQYF. The CDR3 DNA reads TGTGCCATCAGTGAGGGACTAGCGGAGACCCAGTACTTC.

This clonotype was recorded many times. The chain is built from TRBV27 and TRBJ1-6, with 9 bases lining up with TRBD1. The CDR3 sequence is 15 residues long. Per germline, CDR1 MNHEY and CDR2 SMNVEV (reference sequence). V shed 3 bases and J 8 bases; nucleotides not matched to a gene: 5. The CDR3 DNA sequence: TGTGCCAGCAGTTTGTACAGGGGGCGTGATTCACCCCTCCACTTT. Translating gives CASSLYRGRDSPLHF.

This clonotype has a count of ten or more. J is TRBJ2-1 and V is TRBV18, with D tentatively TRBD1 or TRBD2 (7 bases each). Per germline, CDR1 KGHSH and CDR2 LQKENI. V dropped 3 bases and J dropped 5 bases, with 17 bases sitting between them. The CDR3 totals 16 residues. The CDR3 loop reads CASSPLGEGANNEQFF. In nucleotides, the CDR3 is TGTGCCAGCTCACCCCTAGGGGAGGGGGCGAACAATGAGCAGTTCTTC.

The table lists this clonotype with many counts. CDR3 bases: TGCAGTGCTAGAGTAGGACTAGCGGGGATCTCCTACAATGAGCAGTTCTTC. Translation gives CSARVGLAGISYNEQFF. The J gene is TRBJ2-1, the V gene TRBV20-1; 12 bases fit TRBD2. V dropped 1 base and J dropped 0; count of bases not matched to a gene: 4. The CDR3 has 17 residues. Germline-derived CDR1 and CDR2 are DFQATT and SNEGSKA (reference sequence).

This clonotype was seen many times. This chain uses TRBV5-1 with TRBJ2-7; the D is unclear. CDR3 length: 12 amino acids. In germline, CDR1 is SGHRS, CDR2 YFSETQ. V was shortened by 0 bases and J by 4 bases, with 5 bases between the two germline ends. In DNA, the CDR3 is TGCGCCAGCAGCTTGGATTATTACGAGCAGTACTTC. The encoded protein is CASSLDYYEQYF.

This clonotype was detected many times. The J gene is TRBJ1-5, the V gene TRBV6-2 or TRBV6-3; D is unclear. Trimming cost V 7 bases and J 3 bases, with 10 bases left between them. Germline V gene sequence: CDR1 MNHEY, CDR2 SVGEGT. This CDR3 is 13 amino acids long. For the CDR3, the DNA is TGTGCCAGCACGACCGGGGTCAATCAGCCCCAGCATTTT. This translates into CASTTGVNQPQHF.